This T cell receptor beta chain was captured in a study of T-cell reconstitution after alpha-beta-depleted transplantation in children. Study-wide findings and caveats: After transplant, high TCRbeta diversity at day 60 in some patients arose from surviving recipient T cells and thymic progenitors. At one year after transplant, newly produced T cells mostly accounted for T-cell counts and diversity. After transplant, at about two months, alpha-beta T cells were reportedly derived from several hundred expanded graft clones.

This sample's TCRbeta library carried unique molecular identifier barcodes. MiXCR, run by TCRdb on the PCR reads, gives a single entry per CDR3 protein. This sample has hundreds of thousands of distinct CDR3 sequences, with 10% to 15% found just once. Unmatched junction bases numbered 10, after V lost 5 bases and J lost 4 bases. This CDR3 contains 15 residues. This clonotype has a handful of counts. As yet, its antigen is unknown. Sequenced here: PBMCs, mostly from graft donor cells, sampled 360 days after TCRalphabeta/CD19-depleted stem cell transplant. This rearrangement joins TRBV12-3 or TRBV12-4 to TRBJ1-2, with 7 bases fitting TRBD1. The TCR originated in a male patient between 5 and 17 years old who had a stem cell transplant for acute myeloid leukemia, so the T cells may come from the graft donor. CDR3 in amino acids: CASSQGQHFFYGYTF. DNA for the CDR3: TGTGCCAGCAGTCAGGGACAGCACTTTTTCTATGGCTACACCTTC.